This TCR beta chain was recorded in a study of CD8+ T cells in alopecia areata (dated by TCRdb to about 2018). Regarding the study in general: The treated patients, all with moderate-to-severe alopecia areata, were enrolled in an open-label pilot trial of oral tofacitinib given at 5 to 10 mg twice daily. In both human patients and the C3H/HeJ mouse model, the study applied high-throughput TCRbeta sequencing to look at T cell clonal expansion in alopecia areata. immunoSEQ multiplex PCR using 35 Vbeta forward primers and 13 Jbeta reverse primers was used to amplify TCRbeta CDR3 regions. On the human side, TCRbeta sequencing was run on scalp tissue and on sorted CD4+ and CD8+ peripheral blood T cells from healthy controls and from alopecia areata patients with either patchy or totalis/universalis disease. Biopsies were taken from tofacitinib-treated patients at baseline and at 4 and 24 weeks of treatment, and a later scalp biopsy was taken in several of the tofacitinib-treated patients. For the treated patients, the SALT score, which quantifies what percentage of scalp surface area is affected, served as the measure of disease severity. Scalp clonality was compared among normal scalp (n=4), patchy alopecia areata scalp (n=8), and alopecia totalis/universalis scalp (n=8). Tofacitinib was given for 6 to 18 months, followed by 6 months of follow-up off drug to assess delayed response and recurrence. The RNA source kit depended on sample type: the PAXgene miRNA kit for fixed scalp, the miRNeasy kit for PBMCs, and the RNeasy kit for mouse skin. Study-wide conclusions, independent of this receptor: Shared TCR sequences between patients were less evident than in mice, which may be partly attributable to HLA diversity in the patient population. Tofacitinib significantly decreased scalp clonality and the number of expanded CD8+ clones among the top 100 scalp clones. Many expanded lesional clones were found to persist in scalp and blood during tofacitinib treatment, and relapse after treatment cessation may be partly explained by this persistence. Higher clonality and more expanded CD8+ clones were observed in lesional scalp than in normal scalp, particularly in alopecia totalis/universalis, a finding suggestive of antigenic drive. Because the treated cohort was small and had just a single nonresponder, larger studies are needed to establish links between baseline CD8+ expansion and response. Unlike mouse skin, where gammadelta T cells dominate, normal human skin contains resident alphabeta T cells that get sequenced too, which complicates analysis of the scalp TCR repertoire.

As encoded in the germline V gene, CDR1 is MNHEY while CDR2 is SVGAGI. V lost 5 bases and J lost 15 bases; the stretch between them is 20 bases long. The CDR3 starts with the cysteine, ends with the phenylalanine, and has 13 residues. Solely the CDR3 DNA is kept, with 39 bases framed from the first base. Sample treatment or condition, as interpreted from the label and publication: oral pan-JAK inhibitor, 5-10 mg twice daily. Peripheral blood and lesional scalp punch biopsies were obtained from patients with alopecia areata. PBMCs were isolated by density centrifugation and stained for CD3, CD4 and CD8, after which CD4+ and CD8+ T cells were sorted on a FACSAria. As to this clone: The clone's antigen remains unknown. No much larger clonotype is one base removed from it; base qualities were not supplied.

Libraries were constructed by the immunoSEQ multiplex PCR assay. To provide template for TCR sequencing, every sample had RNA extracted and reverse transcribed into cDNA. First-strand cDNA was synthesized with SuperScript III using a 2:1 mix of oligo-dT and random hexamers. A synthetic immune receptor repertoire was used to assess amplification bias, and residual bias was removed computationally. From the authors' description of their analysis: After raw reads were preprocessed to remove errors, the CDR3 was defined following IMGT conventions as running from the conserved cysteine to phenylalanine. Clonality was calculated as 1 minus Shannon entropy normalized by log2 of the number of productive unique TCRs. Scalp TCRbeta sequences were cross-referenced with sorted blood CD4 and CD8 repertoires so that the CD4 or CD8 identity of scalp clones could be inferred. TCRdb took this table from immuneACCESS and kept in-frame rearrangements with V and J called. Such tables lack part of the clones; where checked against another copy, unresolved V genes explain under half of the gap, and the rest is unexplained. V and J calls and clone size follow that table, whereas D and trimming were derived from the DNA. Within this sample are fewer than 250,000 clones, with about 40% of them counted one time only. Clones ranked in the top ten supply roughly 2.8% of the sample.

The rearrangement joined TRBV6-5 to TRBJ2-1; TRBD2 is possibly the D segment (6 matching bases). This clonotype was sampled from a human donor with alopecia areata. This sample comprised CD4+ T cells sorted from blood, obtained at approximately week 37, from a patient treated with tofacitinib. The nucleotide sequence reads TGTGCCAGCAGTGGAGTAGGCGGGATGGAATTGTTCTTC. It specifies CASSGVGGMELFF.